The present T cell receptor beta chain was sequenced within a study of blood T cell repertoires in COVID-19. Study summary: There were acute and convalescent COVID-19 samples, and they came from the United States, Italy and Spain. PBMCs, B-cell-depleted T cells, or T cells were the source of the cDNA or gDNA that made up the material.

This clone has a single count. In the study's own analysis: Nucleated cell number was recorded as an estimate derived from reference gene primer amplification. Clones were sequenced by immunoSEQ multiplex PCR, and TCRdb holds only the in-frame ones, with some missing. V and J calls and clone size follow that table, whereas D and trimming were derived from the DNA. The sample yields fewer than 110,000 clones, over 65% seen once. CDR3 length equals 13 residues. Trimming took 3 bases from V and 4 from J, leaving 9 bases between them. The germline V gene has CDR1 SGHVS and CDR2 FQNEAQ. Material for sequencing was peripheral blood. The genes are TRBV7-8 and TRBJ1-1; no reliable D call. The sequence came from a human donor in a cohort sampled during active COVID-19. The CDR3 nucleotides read TGTGCCAGCAGCTTGCCCCTCGGCACTGAAGCTTTCTTT. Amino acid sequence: CASSLPLGTEAFF.